This T cell receptor (beta chain) came from a study of response to subunit inactivated influenza vaccine. Study-level findings and limits: Each seasonal influenza vaccination recruits few new T cells, the authors suggested.

This clonotype was detected many times. The antigen is unknown. TCRdb analysed the RT-PCR reads with MiXCR anew, one entry per CDR3 protein. This sample carries around 650,000 distinct CDR3 sequences, approximately 14% of them seen once, and the ten largest clones take 9.5% to 13%. This CDR3 region has 13 residues. CDR1 is SEHNR, CDR2 FQNEAQ, per germline (reference sequence). Trimming pared 6 bases from V and 1 base from J, leaving 10 bases between. The source material was PBMCs from blood, sampled roughly 13 days after vaccination. The chain joins TRBV7-9 to TRBJ2-7; D uncertain. The TCR was taken from a man in his fifties or sixties who received an inactivated influenza vaccine. The CDR3 sequence: CASRGSRSYEQYF. The CDR3, as DNA: TGTGCCAGCAGGGGGTCACGATCCTACGAGCAGTACTTC.